In its sample, the clone carrying this TCR beta chain was seen many times. The target antigen is unknown. The data were taken from a study of identical twins. Study-level points and caveats: Within cord blood, abundant beta clonotypes carried fewer insertions, but memory repertoires showed no such trend. Low generation-probability sequences were in excess among twin-shared out-of-frame alpha sequences. Out-of-frame TCR alpha sharing in monozygotic twins exceeded recombination model predictions. Twins shared beta out-of-frame sequences in excess, but this excess was weaker.

Unmatched junction bases numbered 8, after V lost 6 bases and J lost 4 bases. The CDR3 loop spans 15 amino acids. One entry per CDR3 protein results from TCRdb running MiXCR on the 5' RACE reads. The repertoire holds roughly 260,000 distinct CDR3 sequences, with 7% to 8.5% as singletons. These same records also appear under a second study, on yellow fever vaccine responses in identical twins.

Source material: CD8+ T cells sorted from blood. The TCR was taken from a young woman in good health. The chain uses TRBV12-3 or TRBV12-4 and TRBJ1-4; the match to TRBD1 covers 7 bases. The CDR3 here is CASRSAGTVNEKLFF. CDR3 coding DNA: TGTGCCAGCAGGTCGGCCGGGACAGTTAATGAAAAACTGTTTTTT.